This T cell receptor (beta chain) was captured by sequencing in a study of T cell responses to AZD1222 COVID-19 vaccine. Here immunoSEQ multiplex PCR was the method, and the copy in TCRdb shows in-frame clones only, minus some. The data hold roughly 150,000 clones, with 80% to 90% observed a single time. V shed 7 bases, J shed 7 bases, and the junction held 12 bases outside the gene matches. In germline, CDR1 is ENHRY, CDR2 SYGVKD. The CDR3 spans 15 residues. The V and J genes are TRBV10-3 and TRBJ1-3, with TRBD1 matching 8 bases. The sequence was collected from an adult who received the AZD1222 COVID-19 vaccine. Sequences were derived from peripheral blood, sampled 28 days after the second AZD1222 dose. Here the CDR3 DNA reads TGTGCCATCACAACCCCGGACAGGGCGGGGAACACCATATATTTT. It yields the protein CAITTPDRAGNTIYF.